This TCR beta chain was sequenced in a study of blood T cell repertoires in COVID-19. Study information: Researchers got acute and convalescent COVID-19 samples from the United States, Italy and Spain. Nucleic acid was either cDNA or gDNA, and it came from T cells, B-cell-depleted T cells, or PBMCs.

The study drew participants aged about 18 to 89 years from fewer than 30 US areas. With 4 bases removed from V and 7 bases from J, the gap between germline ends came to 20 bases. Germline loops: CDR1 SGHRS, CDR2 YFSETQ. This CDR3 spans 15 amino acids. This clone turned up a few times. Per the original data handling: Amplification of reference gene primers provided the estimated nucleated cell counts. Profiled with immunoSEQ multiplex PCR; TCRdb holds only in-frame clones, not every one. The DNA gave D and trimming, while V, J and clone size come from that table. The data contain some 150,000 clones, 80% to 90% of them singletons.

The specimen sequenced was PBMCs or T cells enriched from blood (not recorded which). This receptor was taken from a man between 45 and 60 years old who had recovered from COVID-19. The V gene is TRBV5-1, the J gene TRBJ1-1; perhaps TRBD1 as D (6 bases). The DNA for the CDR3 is TGCGCCAGCAGCACCCAATCCCAGGGGCAGGGTGAAGCTTTCTTT. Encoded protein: CASSTQSQGQGEAFF.